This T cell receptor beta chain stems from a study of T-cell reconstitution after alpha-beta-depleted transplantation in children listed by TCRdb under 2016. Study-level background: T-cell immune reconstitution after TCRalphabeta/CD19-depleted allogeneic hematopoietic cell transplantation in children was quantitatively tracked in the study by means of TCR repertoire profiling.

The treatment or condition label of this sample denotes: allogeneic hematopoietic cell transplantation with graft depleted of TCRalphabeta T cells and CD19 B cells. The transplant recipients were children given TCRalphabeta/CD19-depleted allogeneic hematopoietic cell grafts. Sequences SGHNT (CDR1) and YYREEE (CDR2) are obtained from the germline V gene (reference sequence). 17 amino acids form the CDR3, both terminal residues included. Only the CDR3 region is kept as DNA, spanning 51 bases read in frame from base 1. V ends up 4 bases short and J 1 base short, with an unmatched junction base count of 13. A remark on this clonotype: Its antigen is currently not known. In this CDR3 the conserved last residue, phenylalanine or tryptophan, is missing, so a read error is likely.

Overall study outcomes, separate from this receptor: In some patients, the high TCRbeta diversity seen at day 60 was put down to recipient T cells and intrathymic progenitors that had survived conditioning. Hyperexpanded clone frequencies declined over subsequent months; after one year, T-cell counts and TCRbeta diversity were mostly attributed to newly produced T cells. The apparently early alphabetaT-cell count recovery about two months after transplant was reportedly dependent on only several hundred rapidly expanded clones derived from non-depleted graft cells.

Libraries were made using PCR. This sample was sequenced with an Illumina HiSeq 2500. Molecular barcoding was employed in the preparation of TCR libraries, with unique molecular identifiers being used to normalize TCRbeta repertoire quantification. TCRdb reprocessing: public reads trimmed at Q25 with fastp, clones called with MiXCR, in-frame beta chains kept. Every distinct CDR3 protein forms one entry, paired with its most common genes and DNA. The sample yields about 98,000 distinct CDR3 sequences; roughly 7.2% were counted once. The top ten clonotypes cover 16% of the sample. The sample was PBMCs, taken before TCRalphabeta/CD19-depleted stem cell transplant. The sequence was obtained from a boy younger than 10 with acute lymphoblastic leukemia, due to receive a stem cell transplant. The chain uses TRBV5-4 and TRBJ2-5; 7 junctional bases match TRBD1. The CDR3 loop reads CASSPLPQGTVQETQYS. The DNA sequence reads TGTGCCAGCAGCCCCCTCCCACAGGGGACCGTCCAAGAGACCCAGTACTCC.